This T cell receptor beta chain was sequenced in a study of T cell responses to AZD1222 COVID-19 vaccine. General study points: Two AZD1222 doses significantly raised spike-specific TCR breadth and depth over controls. Repertoires were obtained only post-peak T cell response. Females outnumbered males among donors, who were mostly white British; clonal diversity was possibly underestimated. Unmutated variant regions are reportedly targeted by nearly half of spike-specific TCRs.

This CDR3 region has 15 residues. V dropped 7 bases and J dropped 2 bases, with 16 bases sitting between them. Germline V gene lookup returns CDR1 SGHRS and CDR2 YFSETQ. Method: immunoSEQ multiplex PCR; TCRdb's copy keeps in-frame clones and lacks some. The sample carries more than 95,000 clones, 89% recorded once. About this clone: Its matching antigen is unknown.

The genes are TRBV5-1 and TRBJ2-1; D is tentatively TRBD1 or TRBD2 (5 bases each). This TCR derives from an adult in good health. Material: peripheral blood, obtained on day 0 of AZD1222 vaccination. The CDR3 DNA is TGCGCCAGCTTCCCGTCTGTGGGGGCCTACAATGAGCAGTTCTTC. Amino acid sequence: CASFPSVGAYNEQFF.